A single sample is the source of the 17 T cell receptor beta chains below, sequenced in a study of shared clonotypes between healthy human individuals. Libraries were prepared by immunoSEQ multiplex PCR; TCRdb keeps only in-frame clonotypes and omits some of them. The table has some 2,400,000 clones, approximately 94% seen once. Material: naive CD4+ T cells sorted from blood. Subset described: CD45RA+ positively selected. These receptors came from a man aged 18 to 30 in good health.

The V gene is TRBV7-2, the J gene TRBJ2-6; perhaps TRBD1 as D (5 bases). CDR1 SGHTA and CDR2 FQGNSA come from the germline V gene. CDR3 size: 17 residues. Trimming took 1 base from V and 2 from J, leaving 12 bases between them. The CDR3 coding sequence is TGTGCCAGCAGCTTAGATTTTGCAGGGACTGGGGCCAACGTCCTGACTTTC. It encodes CASSLDFAGTGANVLTF.

The sample holds a few counts of this clone. The rearrangement uses TRBV6-1 and TRBJ2-7; the D is unclear. This CDR3 contains 14 residues. V was pared by 5 bases and J by 5 bases, with 16 bases between. Germline assignment: CDR1 MNHNS and CDR2 SASEGT. The CDR3 sequence: CASSRTATGDEQYF. As DNA, the CDR3 is TGTGCCAGCAGTCGGACGGCGACTGGGGACGAGCAGTACTTC.

The V and J genes are TRBV11-2 and TRBJ2-7, with D perhaps TRBD1 (6 bases). Germline CDR1 reads SGHAT; CDR2 reads FQNNGV. The length of the CDR3 is 14 residues. The V and J ends lost 5 bases and 3 bases respectively, with 14 bases between them. The CDR3, as DNA: TGTGCCAGCAGCCCGACAGGAACCCACTACGAGCAGTACTTC. Residues: CASSPTGTHYEQYF.

Worth noting for this clone: This same CDR3 is encoded by further DNA sequences in the sample. This chain joins TRBV2 and TRBJ2-7; D call uncertain. Germline CDR1 is SNHLY and CDR2 is FYNNEI. V was shortened by 6 bases and J by 7 bases, with 7 bases between the two germline ends. CDR3 size: 10 residues. DNA for the CDR3: TGTGCCAGCAGGGTTGGGGAGCAGTACTTC. It codes for CASRVGEQYF.

Worth noting for this clone: An end of the junction does not agree with germline; a read error may underlie this. The V and J genes are TRBV5-3 and TRBJ1-1; 9 bases align to TRBD1. TRBV5-3 carries the ORF label, with uncertain function. The CDR3 runs to 19 residues. CDR3 nucleotides: TGTGCCAGAAGCTTGTCGAGACAGGGGGTCGACGGGCAGAACCCTGAAGCTTTCTTT. It codes for CARSLSRQGVDGQNPEAFF.

With respect to this clone: Other DNA sequences of this sample code for an identical CDR3. The chain combines TRBV6-1 with TRBJ2-7, with D possibly being TRBD2 (5 bases). CDR3 size: 14 residues. The V gene's germline CDR1 is MNHNS and CDR2 SASEGT. The V gene lost 1 base and the J gene lost 4 bases, with 11 bases spanning the gap. The DNA of the CDR3 is TGTGCCAGCAGTGAAGAGAGAGGGCCGTACGAGCAGTACTTC. Amino acids: CASSEERGPYEQYF.

V is TRBV19 and J is TRBJ1-1; D not certain. This CDR3 has 15 residues. CDR1 LNHDA and CDR2 SQIVND come from the germline V gene (reference sequence). V lost 4 bases and J 0 bases, leaving 12 bases between the germline ends. DNA of the CDR3: TGTGCCAGTAGTACCGGCACAAATCTGAACACTGAAGCTTTCTTT. Translated, it gives CASSTGTNLNTEAFF.

The chain carries TRBV2 and TRBJ2-2; TRBD2 aligns across 7 bases. J was trimmed by 4 bases and V by 6 bases; bases with no gene match: 5. CDR1 is SNHLY and CDR2 is FYNNEI in the germline V gene. The length of the CDR3 is 14 residues. The CDR3 protein is CASRPSGATGELFF. The CDR3 region has the DNA TGTGCCAGCAGACCTAGCGGAGCCACCGGGGAGCTGTTTTTT.

The chain has TRBV7-3 and TRBJ1-1; TRBD1 is a possible D gene (5 bases). Germline CDR1 SGHTA, CDR2 FQGTGA. The CDR3 loop spans 13 amino acids. V lost 5 bases and J 3 bases, leaving 10 bases between the germline ends. The CDR3 bases are TGTGCCAGCAGCCGACAGCTGTACACTGAAGCTTTCTTT. Translated: CASSRQLYTEAFF. Variable domain in full (rest from reference TRBV7-3 and TRBJ1-1): GAGVSQTPSNKVTEKGKYVELRCDPISGHTALYWYRQSLGQGPEFLIYFQGTGAADDSGLPNDRFFAVRPEGSVSTLKIQRTERGDSAVYLCASSRQLYTEAFFGQGTRLTVV.

The chain uses TRBV10-2 and TRBJ2-3; 10 positions agree with TRBD2. V trimming: 4 bases; J trimming: 5 bases; junction bases outside the gene matches: 0. This CDR3 is built from 13 residues. The germline V gene has CDR1 WSHSY and CDR2 SAAADI. The CDR3: CASSGLAGDTQYF. The CDR3 DNA reads TGCGCCAGCAGTGGACTAGCGGGAGATACGCAGTATTTT.

The chain carries TRBV4-2 and TRBJ2-3; TRBD2 agrees at 14 bases. V was pared by 7 bases and J by 1 base, with 10 bases of the junction left unmatched. Germline V CDR1 and CDR2: LGHNA, YNFKEQ. The CDR3 is made up of 18 amino acids. DNA for the CDR3: TGTGCCAGCACCCTAGAGACTAGCGGGGGGGCGGGCACAGATACGCAGTATTTT. Protein: CASTLETSGGAGTDTQYF.

In the case of this clone: Sequence at one end of the junction differs from germline and may be a read error. V gene TRBV30 combines with J gene TRBJ1-1; D may be TRBD1 (5 bases). The CDR3 sequence is 12 residues long. Germline CDR1 and CDR2: GTSNPN and SVGIG (reference sequence). The CDR3 region has the DNA TGTGCCTGGAGCCCCCGGGACCACCTGACCCTTTTT. Translating gives CAWSPRDHLTLF.

The chain is built from TRBV21-1 and TRBJ1-2. TRBV21-1 is a known pseudogene. This CDR3 region has 13 residues. CDR3 bases: TGTGCCAGCAGCAACCCTGGGGACTATGGCTACACCTTC. This translates into CASSNPGDYGYTF.

V is TRBV11-2 and J is TRBJ2-2; tentative D call: TRBD1 (5 bases). Germline V gene sequence: CDR1 SGHAT, CDR2 FQNNGV. Trimming removed 5 bases at V and 2 bases at J, with 12 bases between. The CDR3 runs 15 residues. CDR3 nucleotide sequence: TGTGCCAGCAGCATGGCAGGGCTAAACACCGGGGAGCTGTTTTTT. Its protein product is CASSMAGLNTGELFF.

J is TRBJ2-5 and V is TRBV6-5; maybe TRBD2 (6 bases). The germline V and J ends were trimmed by 0 bases and 3 bases, with 11 bases remaining between them. The CDR3 has 15 residues. Germline lookup yields CDR1 MNHEY and CDR2 SVGAGI. CDR3 in DNA: TGTGCCAGCAGTTACTCCGGAGGGAAGGAAGAGACCCAGTACTTC. It codes for CASSYSGGKEETQYF.

The chain has TRBV7-2 and TRBJ1-5; 9 bases agree with TRBD1. Germline V gene lookup returns CDR1 SGHTA and CDR2 FQGNSA. Losses at the gene ends were 1 base for V and 0 bases for J; bases not matched to a gene: 4. The CDR3 runs to 17 residues. CDR3 residues: CASSLDRGRASNQPQHF. CDR3 coding DNA: TGTGCCAGCAGCTTAGACAGGGGGCGGGCTAGCAATCAGCCCCAGCATTTT.

The chain has TRBV7-2 and TRBJ1-3; D gene ambiguous. Looked up from germline, CDR1 is SGHTA and CDR2 is FQGNSA. Trimming removed 4 bases at V and 0 bases at J, with 19 bases between. The CDR3 extends over 18 amino acids. CDR3 DNA: TGTGCCAGCAGCTCGGACCTCGCGGGGTCCAACTCTGGAAACACCATATATTTT. This translates into CASSSDLAGSNSGNTIYF. Full variable domain (remainder filled in from reference TRBV7-2 and TRBJ1-3): GAGVSQSPSNKVTEKGKDVELRCDPISGHTALYWYRQSLGQGLEFLIYFQGNSAPDKSGLPSDRFSAERTGGSVSTLTIQRTQQEDSAVYLCASSSDLAGSNSGNTIYFGEGSWLTVV.